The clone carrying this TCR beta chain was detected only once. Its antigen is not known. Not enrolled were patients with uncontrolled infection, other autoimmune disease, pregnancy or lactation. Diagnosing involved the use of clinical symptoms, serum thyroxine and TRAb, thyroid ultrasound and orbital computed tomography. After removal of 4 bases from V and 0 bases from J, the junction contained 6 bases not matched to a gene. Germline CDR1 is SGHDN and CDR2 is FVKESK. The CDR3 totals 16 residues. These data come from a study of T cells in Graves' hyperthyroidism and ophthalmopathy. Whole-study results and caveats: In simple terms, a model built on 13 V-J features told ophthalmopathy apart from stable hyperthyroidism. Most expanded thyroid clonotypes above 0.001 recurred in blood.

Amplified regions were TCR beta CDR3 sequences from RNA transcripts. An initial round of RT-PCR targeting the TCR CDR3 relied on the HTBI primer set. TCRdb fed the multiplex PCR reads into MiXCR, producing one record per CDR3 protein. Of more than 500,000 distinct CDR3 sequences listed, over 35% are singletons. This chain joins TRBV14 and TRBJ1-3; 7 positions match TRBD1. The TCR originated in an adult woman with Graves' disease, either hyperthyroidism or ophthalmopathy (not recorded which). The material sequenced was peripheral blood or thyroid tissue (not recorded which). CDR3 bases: TGTGCCAGCAGCCTCCTAGGGGGCCTCTCTGGAAACACCATATATTTT. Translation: CASSLLGGLSGNTIYF.